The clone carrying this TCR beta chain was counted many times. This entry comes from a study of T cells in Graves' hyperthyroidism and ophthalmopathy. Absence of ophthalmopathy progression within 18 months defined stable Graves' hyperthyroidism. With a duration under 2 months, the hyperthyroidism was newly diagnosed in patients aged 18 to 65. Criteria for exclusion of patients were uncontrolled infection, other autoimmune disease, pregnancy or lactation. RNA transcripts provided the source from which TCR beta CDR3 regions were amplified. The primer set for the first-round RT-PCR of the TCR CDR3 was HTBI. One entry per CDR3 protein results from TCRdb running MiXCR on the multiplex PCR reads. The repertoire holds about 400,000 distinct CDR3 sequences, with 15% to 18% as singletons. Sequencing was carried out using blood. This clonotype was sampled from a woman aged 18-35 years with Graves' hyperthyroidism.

Here the CDR3 reads CASSLRRGTEAFF. The CDR3 nucleotides are TGTGCCAGCAGTTTACGAAGAGGCACTGAAGCTTTCTTT. The V and J genes are TRBV27 and TRBJ1-1; D unclear. The CDR3 is made up of 13 amino acids. Trimming removed 2 bases from V and 4 bases from J, with 8 bases in between. Germline values: CDR1 MNHEY, CDR2 SMNVEV (reference sequence).